Here is one TCR beta chain with its context. The CDR3 totals 16 residues. V gave up 5 bases and J gave up 2 bases, with 17 bases separating them. The germline V gene encodes CDR1 SGHTA and CDR2 FQGTGA. This record comes from a study of shared clonotypes between healthy human individuals. Study summary: CD4 naive cells filled three plates per donor, CD4 memory three, CD8 naive two and CD8 memory one.

The input for sorted-subset replicate PCRs was approximately 200 ng DNA, about 30,000 T cell genomes. Assay used: immunoSEQ multiplex PCR; TCRdb lists only in-frame clones, some missing. The top ten hold roughly 1.2% of the sample, which has over 1.4 million clones, approximately 96% seen once. What was sequenced was naive CD4+ T cells sorted from blood. Subset given: CD45RA+ positively selected. This receptor was obtained from a man aged 25 to 45 in good health. The J gene is TRBJ2-3, the V gene TRBV7-3; TRBD1 or TRBD2 may be the D gene (6 bases each). The CDR3 nucleotides are TGTGCCAGCAGCCCGCGGGGAGGACAGCCCACAGATACGCAGTATTTT. Residues: CASSPRGGQPTDTQYF.